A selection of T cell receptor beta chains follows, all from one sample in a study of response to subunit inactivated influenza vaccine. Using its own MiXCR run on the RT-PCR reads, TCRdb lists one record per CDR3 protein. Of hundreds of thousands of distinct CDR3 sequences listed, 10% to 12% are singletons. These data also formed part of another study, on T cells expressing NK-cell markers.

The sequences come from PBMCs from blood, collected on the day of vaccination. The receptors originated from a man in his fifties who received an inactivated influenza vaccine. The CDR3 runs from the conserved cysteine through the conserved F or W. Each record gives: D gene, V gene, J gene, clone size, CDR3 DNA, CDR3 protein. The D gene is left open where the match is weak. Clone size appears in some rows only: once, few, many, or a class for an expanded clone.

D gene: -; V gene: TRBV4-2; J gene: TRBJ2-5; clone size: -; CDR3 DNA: TGTGCCAGCAGCCAAGATCTGCCGGGACTCCCGGTGAAAGAGACCCAGTACTTC; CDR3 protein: CASSQDLPGLPVKETQYF
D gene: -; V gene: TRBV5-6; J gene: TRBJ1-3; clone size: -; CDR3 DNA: TGTGCCAGCAGCTCGAAGGCCGGAAACACCATATATTTT; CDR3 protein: CASSSKAGNTIYF
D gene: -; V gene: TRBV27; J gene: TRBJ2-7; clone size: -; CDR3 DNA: TGTGCCAGCAGCACATCGGACACTTTCCCCTACGAGCAGTACTTC; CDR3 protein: CASSTSDTFPYEQYF
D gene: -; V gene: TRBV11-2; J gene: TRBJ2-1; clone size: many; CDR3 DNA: TGTGCCAGCAGCGCCGGGATGGGTGTGCGGAGAACCTACAATGAGCAGTTCTTC; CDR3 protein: CASSAGMGVRRTYNEQFF
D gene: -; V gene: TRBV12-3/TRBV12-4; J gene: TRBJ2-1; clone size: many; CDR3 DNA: TGTGCCAGCAGTTTAATGGTGACAGGGACTTACAATGAGCAGTTCTTC; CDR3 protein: CASSLMVTGTYNEQFF
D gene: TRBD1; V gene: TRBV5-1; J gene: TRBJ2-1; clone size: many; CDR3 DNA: TGCGCCAGCAGCCCGAGACAGGGTCCCTACAATGAGCAGTTCTTC; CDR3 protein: CASSPRQGPYNEQFF
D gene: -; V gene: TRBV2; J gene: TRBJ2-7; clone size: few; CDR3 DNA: TGTGCCAGCCGAGGGGAGACCTACGAGCAGTACTTC; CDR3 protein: CASRGETYEQYF
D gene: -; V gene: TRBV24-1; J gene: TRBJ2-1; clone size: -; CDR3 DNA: TGTGCCACCAGTGATTTACGGAGCCCCACTATCTCAATAATCTACAATGAGCAGTTCTTC; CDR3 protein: CATSDLRSPTISIIYNEQFF
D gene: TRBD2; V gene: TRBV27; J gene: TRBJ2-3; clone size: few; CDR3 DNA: TGTGCCAGCAGTTATTCTAGCGGGGCCACAGATACGCAGTATTTT; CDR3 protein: CASSYSSGATDTQYF
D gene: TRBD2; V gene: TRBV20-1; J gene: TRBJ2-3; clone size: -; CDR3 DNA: TGCAGTGCTAGATGGCTTCTAGCGGGGCTTACCACAGATACGCAGTATTTT; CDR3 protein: CSARWLLAGLTTDTQYF
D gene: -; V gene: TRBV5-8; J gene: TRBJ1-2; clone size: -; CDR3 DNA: TGTGCCAGCAGCTCCGGGACGCAAGACTATGGCTACACCTTC; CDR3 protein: CASSSGTQDYGYTF
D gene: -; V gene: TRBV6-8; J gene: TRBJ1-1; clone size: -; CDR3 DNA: TGTGCCAGCAGCCAAACAGGGATCACTGAAGCTTTCTTT; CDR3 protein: CASSQTGITEAFF
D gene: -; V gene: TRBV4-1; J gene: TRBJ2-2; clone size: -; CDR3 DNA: TGCGCCAGCAGCCGCAGGGAAGGGAACACCGGGGAGCTGTTTTTT; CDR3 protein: CASSRREGNTGELFF
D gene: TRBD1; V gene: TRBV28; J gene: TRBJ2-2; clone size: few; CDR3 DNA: TGTGCCAGCAGTTATTTAAGATGGACAGGAATGTCCGGGGAGCTGTTTTTT; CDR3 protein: CASSYLRWTGMSGELFF
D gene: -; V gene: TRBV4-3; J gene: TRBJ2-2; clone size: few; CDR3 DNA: TGCGCCAGCAGCCAGGACAGTTTCGCGAACACCGGGGAGCTGTTTTTT; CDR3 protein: CASSQDSFANTGELFF
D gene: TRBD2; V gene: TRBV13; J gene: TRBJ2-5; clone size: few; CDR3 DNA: TGTGCCAGCAGCCAAGGGACTAGCGGGGGGCCGGAGGAGACCCAGTACTTC; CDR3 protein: CASSQGTSGGPEETQYF
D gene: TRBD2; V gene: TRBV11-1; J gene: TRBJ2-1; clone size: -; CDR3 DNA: TGTGCCAGCAGCCCAAGGGCGGGGGACTACAATGAGCAGTTCTTC; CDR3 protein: CASSPRAGDYNEQFF
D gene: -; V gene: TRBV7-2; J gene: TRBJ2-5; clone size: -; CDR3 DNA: TGTGCCAGCAGCCCACGTGATTTTGTCCCGACCCAGTACTTC; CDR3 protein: CASSPRDFVPTQYF
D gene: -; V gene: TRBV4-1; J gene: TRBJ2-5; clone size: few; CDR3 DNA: TGCGCCAGCAGCCAAGGGTGGGGACAAGAGACCCAGTACTTC; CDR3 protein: CASSQGWGQETQYF
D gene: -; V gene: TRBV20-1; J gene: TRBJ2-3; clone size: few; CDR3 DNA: TGCAGTGCTGGCTCTAGCGTAAGCACAGATACGCAGTATTTT; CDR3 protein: CSAGSSVSTDTQYF
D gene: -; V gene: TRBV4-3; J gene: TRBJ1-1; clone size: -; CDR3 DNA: TGCGCCAGCAGCCAAGAACTTAGGACATACGGGACTGAAGCTTTCTTT; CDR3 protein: CASSQELRTYGTEAFF
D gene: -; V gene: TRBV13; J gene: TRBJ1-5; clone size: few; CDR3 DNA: TGTGCCAGCAGCTTAAATGGCAGGGGCTATAGCAATCAGCCCCAGCATTTT; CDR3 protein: CASSLNGRGYSNQPQHF
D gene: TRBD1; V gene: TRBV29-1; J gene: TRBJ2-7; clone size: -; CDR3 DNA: TGCAGCGTTCGACAGGGACCAACCTACGAGCAGTACTTC; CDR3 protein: CSVRQGPTYEQYF
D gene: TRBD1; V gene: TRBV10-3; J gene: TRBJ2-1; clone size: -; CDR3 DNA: TGTGCCACCGGGGGCGGGACAGGGGTCAATGAGCAGTTCTTC; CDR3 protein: CATGGGTGVNEQFF
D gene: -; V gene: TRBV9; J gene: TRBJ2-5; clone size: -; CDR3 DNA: TGTGCCAGCAGCGTAGAAGCTATCCCTCAGACCCAGTACTTC; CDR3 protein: CASSVEAIPQTQYF
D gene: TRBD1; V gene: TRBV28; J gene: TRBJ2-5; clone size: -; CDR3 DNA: TGTGCCAGCAGTTTAATTGTCTACGGACAGGGGGCCGAGACCCAGTACTTC; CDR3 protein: CASSLIVYGQGAETQYF
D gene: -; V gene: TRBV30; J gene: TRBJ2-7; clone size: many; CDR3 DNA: TGTGCCTGGAACGAACAGACGGGGAACGAGCAGTACTTC; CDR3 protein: CAWNEQTGNEQYF
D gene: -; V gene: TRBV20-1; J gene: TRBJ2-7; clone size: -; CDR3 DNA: TGCAGTGCTAGAGATCCAGGGGATCGACAGTACTTC; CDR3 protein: CSARDPGDRQYF
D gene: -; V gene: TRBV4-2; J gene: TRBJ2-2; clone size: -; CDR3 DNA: TGTGCCAGCAGCCAATGGGGCGCGAACACCGGGGAGCTGTTTTTT; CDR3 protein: CASSQWGANTGELFF
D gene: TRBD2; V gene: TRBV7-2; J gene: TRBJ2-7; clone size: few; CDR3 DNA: TGTGCCAGCAGCCGCGCCTCCGGGACTATGGGCGAGCAGTACTTC; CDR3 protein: CASSRASGTMGEQYF
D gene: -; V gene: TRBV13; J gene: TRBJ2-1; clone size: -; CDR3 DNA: TGTGCCATGGGCCCCGGGCTCCTCTGTTGGGAGTTCTTC; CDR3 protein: CAMGPGLLCWEFF
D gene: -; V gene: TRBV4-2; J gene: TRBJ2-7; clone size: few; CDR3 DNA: TGTGCCAGCAGTGTAGGAGAGGATTTAACCTACGAGCAGTACTTC; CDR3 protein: CASSVGEDLTYEQYF
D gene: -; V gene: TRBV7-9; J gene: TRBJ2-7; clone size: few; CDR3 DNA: TGTGCCAGCAGCTTAGATTCTGGGGATCTGTACTTC; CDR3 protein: CASSLDSGDLYF
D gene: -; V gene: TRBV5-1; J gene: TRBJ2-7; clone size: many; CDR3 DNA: TGCGCCAGCAGCTTGGTAGACAGAGAATACGAGCAGTACTTC; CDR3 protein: CASSLVDREYEQYF
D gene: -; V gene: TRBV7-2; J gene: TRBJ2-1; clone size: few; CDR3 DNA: TGTGCCAGCAGCTCTAATCTCGTGGATGAGCAGTTCTTC; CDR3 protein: CASSSNLVDEQFF
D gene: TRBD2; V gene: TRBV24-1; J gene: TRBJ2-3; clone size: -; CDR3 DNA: TGTGCCACCAGTGCCGGGAGGGGGAGGACAGATACGCAGTATTTT; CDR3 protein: CATSAGRGRTDTQYF
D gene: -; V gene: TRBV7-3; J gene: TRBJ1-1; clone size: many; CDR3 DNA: TGTGCCAGCAGCGAAGGACAGATCGGCTCTGAAGCTTTCTTT; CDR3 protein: CASSEGQIGSEAFF
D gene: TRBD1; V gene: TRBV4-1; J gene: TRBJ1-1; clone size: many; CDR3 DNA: TGCGCCAGCAGTCGGGACAGGGGGAACACTGAAGCTTTCTTT; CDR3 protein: CASSRDRGNTEAFF
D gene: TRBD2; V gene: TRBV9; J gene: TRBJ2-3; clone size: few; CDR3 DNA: TGTGCCAGCAGCGTAGGATGGCGGGGGATTACGGATACGCAGTATTTT; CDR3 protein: CASSVGWRGITDTQYF
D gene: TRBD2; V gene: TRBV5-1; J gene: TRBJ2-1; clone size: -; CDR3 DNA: TGCGCCAGCAGCTTGGCGGGACTAAGCTCCTACAATGAGCAGTTCTTC; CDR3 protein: CASSLAGLSSYNEQFF
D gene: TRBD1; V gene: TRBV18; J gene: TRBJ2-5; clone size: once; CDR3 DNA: TGTGCCAGCTCACCCAATGCCGGGACAGGGGGTACTAAGACCCAGTACTTC; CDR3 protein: CASSPNAGTGGTKTQYF
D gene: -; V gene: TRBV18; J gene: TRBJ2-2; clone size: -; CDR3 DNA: TGTGCCAGCTCACCGCTCCCGATGAACACCGGGGAGCTGTTTTTT; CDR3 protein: CASSPLPMNTGELFF
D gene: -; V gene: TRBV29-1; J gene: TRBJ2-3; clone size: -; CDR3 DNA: TGCAGCGCCTTACCGGGCACAGATACGCAGTATTTT; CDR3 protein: CSALPGTDTQYF
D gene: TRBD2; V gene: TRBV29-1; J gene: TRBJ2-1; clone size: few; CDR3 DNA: TGCAGCGCGGGGACTAGCGGAAATGAGCAGTTCTTC; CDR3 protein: CSAGTSGNEQFF
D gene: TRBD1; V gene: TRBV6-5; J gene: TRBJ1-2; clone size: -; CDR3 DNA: TGTGCCAGCAGTTGGACAGGGCTCGACGGCTACACCTTC; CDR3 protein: CASSWTGLDGYTF
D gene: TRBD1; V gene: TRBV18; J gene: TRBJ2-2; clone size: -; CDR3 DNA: TGTGCCAGCTCACCCTTGACAGGGGGCACCGGGGAGCTGTTTTTT; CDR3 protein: CASSPLTGGTGELFF
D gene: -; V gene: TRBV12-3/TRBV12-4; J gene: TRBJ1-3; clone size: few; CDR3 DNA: TGTGCCAGCAGTTTACCACTACGCCTAGCTGGAAACACCATATATTTT; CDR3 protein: CASSLPLRLAGNTIYF
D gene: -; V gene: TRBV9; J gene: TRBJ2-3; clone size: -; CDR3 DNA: TGTGCCAGCAGCGTATTGTGGGGCCCCACAGATACGCAGTATTTT; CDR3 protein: CASSVLWGPTDTQYF
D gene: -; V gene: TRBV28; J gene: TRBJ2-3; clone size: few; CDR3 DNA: TGTGCCAGCAGTTTAGATACCACAGATACGCAGTATTTT; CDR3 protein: CASSLDTTDTQYF
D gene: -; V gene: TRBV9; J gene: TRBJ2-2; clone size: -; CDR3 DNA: TGTGCCAGCAGCGTAGGGCGGGAGCTGTTTTTT; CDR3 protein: CASSVGRELFF
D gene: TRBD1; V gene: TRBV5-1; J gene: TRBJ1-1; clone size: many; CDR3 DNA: TGCGCCAGCAGCTCAGGGACAGGGATGAACACTGAAGCTTTCTTT; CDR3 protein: CASSSGTGMNTEAFF
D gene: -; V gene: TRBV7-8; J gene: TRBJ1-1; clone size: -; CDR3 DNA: TGTGCCAGCACCGGCCCCAGAGCAGCTGAAGCTTTCTTT; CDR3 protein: CASTGPRAAEAFF
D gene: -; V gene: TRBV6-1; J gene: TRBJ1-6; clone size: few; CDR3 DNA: TGTGCCAGCAGTCCGGGGAGCCCGGCCTATAATTCACCCCTCCACTTT; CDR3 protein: CASSPGSPAYNSPLHF
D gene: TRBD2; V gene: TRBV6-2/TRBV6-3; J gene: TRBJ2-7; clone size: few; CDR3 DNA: TGTGCCAGCAGTTATCGGGGGGTCAACTACGAGCAGTACTTC; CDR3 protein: CASSYRGVNYEQYF
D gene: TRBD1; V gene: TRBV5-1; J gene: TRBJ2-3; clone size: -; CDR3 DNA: TGCGCCAGCGGCCTCCTGGACAGGAGCACAGATACGCAGTATTTT; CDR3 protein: CASGLLDRSTDTQYF
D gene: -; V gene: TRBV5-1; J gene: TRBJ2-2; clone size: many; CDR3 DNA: TGCGCCAGCCGGGACGCCGGGGAGCTGTTTTTT; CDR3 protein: CASRDAGELFF
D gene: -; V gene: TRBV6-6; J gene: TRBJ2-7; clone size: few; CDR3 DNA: TGTGCCAGCAGTTACGAGGACGGGAGAAGGGGGTACTTC; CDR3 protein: CASSYEDGRRGYF